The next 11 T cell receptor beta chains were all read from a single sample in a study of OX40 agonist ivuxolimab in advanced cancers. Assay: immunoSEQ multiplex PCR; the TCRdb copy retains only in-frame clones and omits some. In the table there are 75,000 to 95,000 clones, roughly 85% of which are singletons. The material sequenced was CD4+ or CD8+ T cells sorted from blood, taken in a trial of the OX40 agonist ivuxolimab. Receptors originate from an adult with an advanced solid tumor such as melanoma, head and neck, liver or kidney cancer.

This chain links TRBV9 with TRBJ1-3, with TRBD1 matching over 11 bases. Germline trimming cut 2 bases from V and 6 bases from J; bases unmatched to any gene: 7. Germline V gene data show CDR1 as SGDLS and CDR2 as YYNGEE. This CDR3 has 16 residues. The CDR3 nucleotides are TGTGCCAGCAGCGTTGACCCCGGACAGGGGGCAAACACCATATATTTT. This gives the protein CASSVDPGQGANTIYF. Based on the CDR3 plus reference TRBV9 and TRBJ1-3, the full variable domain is DSGVTQTPKHLITATGQRVTLRCSPRSGDLSVYWYQQSLDQGLQFLIQYYNGEERAKGNILERFSAQQFPDLHSELNLSSLELGDSALYFCASSVDPGQGANTIYFGEGSWLTVV.

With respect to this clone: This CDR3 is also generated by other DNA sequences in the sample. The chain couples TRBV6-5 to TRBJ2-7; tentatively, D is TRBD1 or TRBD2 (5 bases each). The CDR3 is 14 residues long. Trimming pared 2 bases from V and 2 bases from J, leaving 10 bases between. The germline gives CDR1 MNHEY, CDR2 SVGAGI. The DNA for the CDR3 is TGTGCCAGCAGTTACGGCCAGGGAGCCTACGAGCAGTACTTC. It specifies CASSYGQGAYEQYF.

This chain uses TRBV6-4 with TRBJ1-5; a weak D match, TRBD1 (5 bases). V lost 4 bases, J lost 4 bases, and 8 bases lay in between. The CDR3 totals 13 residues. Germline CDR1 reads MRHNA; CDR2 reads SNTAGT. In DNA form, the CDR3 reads TGTGCCAGCAGTGCTGGGGGAAATCAGCCCCAGCATTTT. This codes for CASSAGGNQPQHF.

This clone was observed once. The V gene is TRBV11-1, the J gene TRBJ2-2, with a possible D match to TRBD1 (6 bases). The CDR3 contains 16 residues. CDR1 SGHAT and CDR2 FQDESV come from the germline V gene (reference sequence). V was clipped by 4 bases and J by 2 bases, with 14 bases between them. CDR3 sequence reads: CASSSEGVANTGELFF. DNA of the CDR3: TGTGCCAGCAGCTCCGAGGGGGTTGCAAACACCGGGGAGCTGTTTTTT.

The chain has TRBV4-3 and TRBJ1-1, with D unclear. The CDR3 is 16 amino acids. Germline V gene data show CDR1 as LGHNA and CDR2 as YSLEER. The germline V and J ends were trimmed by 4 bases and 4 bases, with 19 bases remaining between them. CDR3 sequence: CASSRNPGVIGTEAFF. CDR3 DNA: TGCGCCAGCAGCCGCAACCCCGGGGTTATAGGCACTGAAGCTTTCTTT.

The CDR3 DNA follows: TGTGCTAGTGGTTTGACTAGCGGGGGTTATCAGTATTTT. Its protein is CASGLTSGGYQYF. V and J are TRBV12-5 and TRBJ2-3, with TRBD2 matching over 11 bases. Germline CDR1 is LGHNT and CDR2 is FRNRAP. The CDR3 totals 13 residues. Trimming cost V 2 bases and J 12 bases; bases outside gene matches: 4.

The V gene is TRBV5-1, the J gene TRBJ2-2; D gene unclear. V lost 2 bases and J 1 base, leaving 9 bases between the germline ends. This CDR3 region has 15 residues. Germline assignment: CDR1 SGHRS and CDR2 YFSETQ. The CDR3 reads CASSFRAGNTGELFF. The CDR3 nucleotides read TGCGCCAGCAGCTTCCGAGCAGGGAACACCGGGGAGCTGTTTTTT.

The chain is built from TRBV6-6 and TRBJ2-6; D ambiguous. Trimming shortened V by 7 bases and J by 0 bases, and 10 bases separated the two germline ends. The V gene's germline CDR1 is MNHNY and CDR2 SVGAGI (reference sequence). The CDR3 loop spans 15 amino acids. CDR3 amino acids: CASTTAHSGANVLTF. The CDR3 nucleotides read TGTGCCAGCACCACAGCTCACTCTGGGGCCAACGTCCTGACTTTC.

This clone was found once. The CDR3 reads CASSPRQGAATEAFF. CDR3 DNA sequence: TGTGCCAGCAGCCCTCGACAGGGGGCTGCCACTGAAGCTTTCTTT. The gene calls are TRBV5-6 and TRBJ1-1; 10 bases match TRBD1. CDR1 is SGHDT and CDR2 is YYEEEE in the germline V gene. V lost 4 bases and J lost 4; bases outside the gene matches: 7. The CDR3 length is 15 residues.

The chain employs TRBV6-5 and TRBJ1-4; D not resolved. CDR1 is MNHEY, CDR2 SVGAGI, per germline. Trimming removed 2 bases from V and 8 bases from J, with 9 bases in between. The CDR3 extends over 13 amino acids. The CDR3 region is CASSYTRREKLFF. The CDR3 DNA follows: TGTGCCAGCAGTTACACCCGGAGGGAAAAACTGTTTTTT.

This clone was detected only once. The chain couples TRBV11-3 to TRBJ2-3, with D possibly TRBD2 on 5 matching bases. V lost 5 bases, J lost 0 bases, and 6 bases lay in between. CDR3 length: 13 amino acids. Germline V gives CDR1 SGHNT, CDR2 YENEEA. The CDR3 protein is CASSRGSTDTQYF. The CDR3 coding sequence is TGTGCCAGCAGCCGCGGGAGCACAGATACGCAGTATTTT.